This T cell receptor (beta chain) is from a study of post-analysis software for immune sequencing data. Study findings and constraints: Five TRBV segments, including TRBV5-6, TRBV5-1 and TRBV20-1, were more frequent in patients than controls. For normalized Chao1 diversity, multiple sclerosis patients scored significantly lower than controls did.

CDR1 is SGHTA and CDR2 is FQGNSA in the germline V gene. The germline V and J ends were trimmed by 2 bases and 3 bases, with 11 bases remaining between them. This CDR3 is 14 amino acids long. Concerning this clonotype: Its antigen is as yet unknown.

Unique molecular identifiers were carried by the TCR beta cDNA libraries. T cells, roughly 0.95 to 10 million of them, yielded around 460,000 cDNA molecules. Using its own MiXCR run on the PCR reads, TCRdb lists one record per CDR3 protein. The table records roughly 540,000 distinct CDR3 sequences, around a third of them present only once. The specimen was blood. The rearrangement joins TRBV7-2 to TRBJ2-7, with TRBD1 as a possible D gene (6 bases). This sequence was found in a girl aged 2 to 17 with multiple sclerosis. CDR3 in amino acids: CASSLLGTYYEQYF. The CDR3, as DNA: TGTGCCAGCAGCTTATTGGGGACATACTACGAGCAGTACTTC.